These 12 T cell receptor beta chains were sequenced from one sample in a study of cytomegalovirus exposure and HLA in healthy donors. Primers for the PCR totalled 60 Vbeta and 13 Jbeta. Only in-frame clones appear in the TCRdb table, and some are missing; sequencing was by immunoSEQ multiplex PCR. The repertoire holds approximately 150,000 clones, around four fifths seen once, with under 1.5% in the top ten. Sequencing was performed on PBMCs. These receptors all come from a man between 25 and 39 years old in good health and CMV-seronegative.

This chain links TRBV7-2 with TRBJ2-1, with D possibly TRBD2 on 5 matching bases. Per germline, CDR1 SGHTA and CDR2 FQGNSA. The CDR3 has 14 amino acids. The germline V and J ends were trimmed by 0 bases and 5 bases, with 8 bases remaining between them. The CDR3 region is CASSLAGVHNEQFF. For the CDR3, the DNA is TGTGCCAGCAGCTTAGCGGGAGTTCACAATGAGCAGTTCTTC.

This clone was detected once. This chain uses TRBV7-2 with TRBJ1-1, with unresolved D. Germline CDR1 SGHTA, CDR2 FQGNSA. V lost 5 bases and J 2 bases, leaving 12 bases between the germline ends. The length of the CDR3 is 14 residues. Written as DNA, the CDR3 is TGTGCCAGCAGCCGTCCGGGGATAAACACTGAAGCTTTCTTT. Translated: CASSRPGINTEAFF.

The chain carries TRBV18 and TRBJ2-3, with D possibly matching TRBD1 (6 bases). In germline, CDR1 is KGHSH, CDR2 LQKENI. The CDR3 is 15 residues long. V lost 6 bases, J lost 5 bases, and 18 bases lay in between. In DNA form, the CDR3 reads TGTGCCAGCTCGAAGGGGGATGGTCTGTTAGATACGCAGTATTTT. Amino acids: CASSKGDGLLDTQYF.

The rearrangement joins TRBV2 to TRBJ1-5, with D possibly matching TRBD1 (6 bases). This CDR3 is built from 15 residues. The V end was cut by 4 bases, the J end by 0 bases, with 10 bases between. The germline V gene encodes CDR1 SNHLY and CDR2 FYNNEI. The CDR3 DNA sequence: TGTGCCAGCAGTGTTGGACAGTATAGCAATCAGCCCCAGCATTTT. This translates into CASSVGQYSNQPQHF.

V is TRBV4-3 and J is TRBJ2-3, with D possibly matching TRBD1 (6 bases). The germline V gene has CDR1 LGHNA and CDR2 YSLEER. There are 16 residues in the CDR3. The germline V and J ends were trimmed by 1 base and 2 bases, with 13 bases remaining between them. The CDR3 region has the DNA TGCGCCAGCAGCCAAGGAACAGGGAAGTACACAGATACGCAGTATTTT. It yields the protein CASSQGTGKYTDTQYF.

CDR3 amino acids: CASRHRVNSYEQYF. The CDR3 DNA follows: TGTGCCAGCAGACACCGGGTTAACTCCTACGAGCAGTACTTC. V is TRBV6-5 and J is TRBJ2-7; the D is unclear. This CDR3 comprises 14 residues. Trimming stripped 6 bases from V and 0 bases from J, with 12 bases between. Germline CDR1 is MNHEY and CDR2 is SVGAGI.

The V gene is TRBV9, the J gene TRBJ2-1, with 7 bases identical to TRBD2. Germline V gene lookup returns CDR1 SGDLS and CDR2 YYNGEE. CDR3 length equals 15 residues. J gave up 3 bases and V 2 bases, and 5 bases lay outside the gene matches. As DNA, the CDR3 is TGTGCCAGCAGCGTTAGGGAGGGTATCTACAATGAGCAGTTCTTC. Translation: CASSVREGIYNEQFF.

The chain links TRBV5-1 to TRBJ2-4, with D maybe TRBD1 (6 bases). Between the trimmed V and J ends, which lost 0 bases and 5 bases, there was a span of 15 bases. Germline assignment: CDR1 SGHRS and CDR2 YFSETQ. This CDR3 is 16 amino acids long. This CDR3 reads CASSLEAGALENIQYF. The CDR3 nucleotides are TGCGCCAGCAGCTTGGAGGCAGGGGCGCTCGAAAACATTCAGTACTTC.

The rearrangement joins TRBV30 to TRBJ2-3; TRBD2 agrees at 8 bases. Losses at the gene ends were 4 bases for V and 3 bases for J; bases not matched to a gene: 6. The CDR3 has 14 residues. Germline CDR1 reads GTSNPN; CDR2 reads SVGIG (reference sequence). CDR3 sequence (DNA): TGTGCCTGGAATTTGGGACTAGTTACAGATACGCAGTATTTT. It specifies CAWNLGLVTDTQYF.

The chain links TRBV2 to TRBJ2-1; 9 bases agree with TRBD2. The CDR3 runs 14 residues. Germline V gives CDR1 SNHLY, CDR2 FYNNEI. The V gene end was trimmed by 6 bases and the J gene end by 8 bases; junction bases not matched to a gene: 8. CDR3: CASSPGLAVDEQFF. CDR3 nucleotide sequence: TGTGCCAGCAGCCCGGGACTAGCAGTCGATGAGCAGTTCTTC.

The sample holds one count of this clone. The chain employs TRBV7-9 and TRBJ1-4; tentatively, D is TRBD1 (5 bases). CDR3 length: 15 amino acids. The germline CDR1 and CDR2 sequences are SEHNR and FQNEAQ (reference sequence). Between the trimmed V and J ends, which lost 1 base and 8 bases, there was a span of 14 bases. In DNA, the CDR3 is TGTGCCAGCAGCTTAGTGGGCGGGGGAAAGGAAAAACTGTTTTTT. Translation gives CASSLVGGGKEKLFF.

The CDR3, as DNA: TGCAGAGTAGGGGATAACTATGGCTACACCTTC. It specifies CRVGDNYGYTF. The chain is built from TRBV20-1 and TRBJ1-2; D is possibly TRBD1 (5 bases). Germline V gene lookup returns CDR1 DFQATT and CDR2 SNEGSKA (reference sequence). CDR3 length equals 11 residues.